These T cell receptor beta chains were read from a single sample in a study of T cells in Graves' hyperthyroidism and ophthalmopathy. Each CDR3 protein gets one entry after TCRdb re-called the multiplex PCR reads with MiXCR. The table includes under 400,000 distinct CDR3 sequences, 15% to 18% detected once. The sequenced sample was blood. The receptors derive from a woman between 18 and 29 years old with Graves' hyperthyroidism that later progressed to Graves' ophthalmopathy. Both conserved end residues are part of each CDR3. D genes are given only for firm matches. Expanded clones are given a class, and other clones once, few, many or no size at all.

cdr3_aa	cdr3_nt	j_call	clone_size	d_call	v_call	cdr3_length
CASSEPKRGVSETQYF	TGTGCCAGCAGTGAACCGAAAAGGGGGGTATCGGAGACCCAGTACTTC	TRBJ2-5	many	NA	TRBV2	16
CASSSARLSTDTQYF	TGTGCCAGCAGTTCTGCCCGCCTAAGCACAGATACGCAGTATTTT	TRBJ2-3	many	NA	TRBV12-3/TRBV12-4	15
CASSLYLARPETQYF	TGTGCCAGCAGTTTATATTTAGCCCGGCCGGAGACCCAGTACTTC	TRBJ2-5	NA	NA	TRBV27	15
CASTPRVWTEGRTEAFF	TGTGCCAGCACCCCGAGGGTCTGGACAGAAGGTAGGACTGAAGCTTTCTTT	TRBJ1-1	many	NA	TRBV11-3	17
CASSLDSGYTEAFF	TGCGCCAGCAGCTTGGATTCTGGGTACACTGAAGCTTTCTTT	TRBJ1-1	many	NA	TRBV5-1	14
CSAPRGRAYEQYF	TGCAGTGCTCCCCGGGGAAGAGCCTACGAGCAGTACTTC	TRBJ2-7	few	NA	TRBV20-1	13
CATGPSGNEQYF	TGTGCGACAGGGCCCTCGGGTAACGAGCAGTACTTC	TRBJ2-7	NA	TRBD1	TRBV5-4	12
CASSLGSAIGVADTQYF	TGTGCCAGCAGCTTAGGGTCGGCTATAGGTGTGGCAGATACGCAGTATTTT	TRBJ2-3	NA	NA	TRBV7-9	17
CSARADGQETQYF	TGCAGTGCTAGAGCGGACGGACAAGAGACCCAGTACTTC	TRBJ2-5	many	NA	TRBV20-1	13
CASSSGGSGYEQYF	TGTGCCAGCAGTTCTGGCGGGAGTGGCTACGAGCAGTACTTC	TRBJ2-7	many	TRBD2	TRBV12-3/TRBV12-4	14
CSARREGMSNQPQHF	TGCAGTGCTAGGAGGGAGGGAATGAGCAATCAGCCCCAGCATTTT	TRBJ1-5	many	NA	TRBV20-1	15
CASSRDNRPGNTIYF	TGTGCCAGCAGCAGGGACAACCGTCCTGGAAACACCATATATTTT	TRBJ1-3	many	NA	TRBV11-2	15
CASSLDNRGRVNEQFF	TGTGCCAGCAGTTTAGACAATAGAGGCAGGGTAAATGAGCAGTTCTTC	TRBJ2-1	many	NA	TRBV12-3/TRBV12-4	16
CASSIVGQGVAETQYF	TGTGCCAGCAGTATAGTGGGACAGGGGGTAGCAGAGACCCAGTACTTC	TRBJ2-5	many	TRBD1	TRBV27	16
CSVEVTTYEQYF	TGCAGCGTTGAAGTTACCACCTACGAGCAGTACTTC	TRBJ2-7	many	NA	TRBV29-1	12
CASSLGRPYEQYF	TGTGCCAGCAGCTTGGGACGGCCCTACGAGCAGTACTTC	TRBJ2-7	NA	NA	TRBV5-6	13
CASSFRAVRDTQYF	TGTGCCAGCAGTTTTCGGGCCGTCAGAGATACGCAGTATTTT	TRBJ2-3	NA	NA	TRBV6-1	14
CASSLARGTGVEKLFF	TGTGCCAGCAGCTTAGCGCGGGGGACAGGGGTTGAAAAACTGTTTTTT	TRBJ1-4	many	TRBD1	TRBV7-2	16
CASGWNEGRTDTQYF	TGTGCCAGCGGGTGGAACGAGGGCCGCACAGATACGCAGTATTTT	TRBJ2-3	many	NA	TRBV6-1	15
CASSPPGTVNEKLFF	TGTGCCAGCAGTCCCCCCGGGACAGTTAATGAAAAACTGTTTTTT	TRBJ1-4	many	TRBD1	TRBV7-8	15
CASSLTLGDGSYEQYF	TGTGCCAGCAGTTTGACCCTCGGAGACGGTTCCTACGAGCAGTACTTC	TRBJ2-7	many	NA	TRBV28	16
CASSTQGAGYGYTF	TGTGCCAGCAGCACTCAGGGGGCGGGCTATGGCTACACCTTC	TRBJ1-2	few	TRBD1	TRBV7-2	14
CSVGEREIIETQYF	TGCAGCGTTGGGGAGCGGGAGATCATAGAGACCCAGTACTTC	TRBJ2-5	many	TRBD2	TRBV29-1	14
CASSLPETPYRPYQETQYF	TGTGCCAGCAGCTTACCCGAGACACCTTACCGTCCGTACCAAGAGACCCAGTACTTC	TRBJ2-5	many	NA	TRBV11-2	19
CASSDPTIASGRGETQYF	TGCGCCAGCAGCGATCCGACAATAGCGAGCGGGAGGGGTGAGACCCAGTACTTC	TRBJ2-5	NA	TRBD2	TRBV5-1	18
CASSPAETQYF	TGTGCCAGCAGTCCCGCGGAGACCCAGTACTTC	TRBJ2-5	many	NA	TRBV12-3/TRBV12-4	11
CASSPVSGAGNTGELFF	TGTGCCAGCTCACCAGTTTCCGGGGCCGGCAATACCGGGGAGCTGTTTTTT	TRBJ2-2	many	NA	TRBV18	17
CASRLPSGHIYNEQFF	TGTGCCAGCAGATTACCGAGCGGGCATATCTACAATGAGCAGTTCTTC	TRBJ2-1	few	NA	TRBV7-9	16
CASRPWTETEKLFF	TGTGCCAGCAGACCCTGGACAGAAACTGAAAAACTGTTTTTT	TRBJ1-4	few	NA	TRBV6-1	14
CASSSQNSNQPQHF	TGTGCCAGCAGCTCTCAGAATAGCAATCAGCCCCAGCATTTT	TRBJ1-5	NA	NA	TRBV5-6	14
CASSLSGRGFNEQFF	TGTGCCAGCAGTCTTAGCGGGAGGGGTTTCAATGAGCAGTTCTTC	TRBJ2-1	NA	TRBD2	TRBV6-1	15
CASTRDTNTGELFF	TGTGCCAGCACCAGGGACACTAACACCGGGGAGCTGTTTTTT	TRBJ2-2	NA	NA	TRBV12-3/TRBV12-4	14
CASSQTGLYEQYF	TGTGCCAGCAGCCAGACAGGGCTCTACGAGCAGTACTTC	TRBJ2-7	many	TRBD1	TRBV3-1	13